This entry lists 29 T cell receptor beta chains sequenced from one sample in a study of beta chain features in type 1 diabetes. Isolated RNA was reverse transcribed in full, so expressed TCRB transcripts were sequenced. Produced via immunoSEQ multiplex PCR; TCRdb's table is partial and in-frame only. The repertoire holds 900,000 or so clones, roughly 17% seen once, with 0.02% to 0.025% in the top ten. The sequencing input was naive CD4+ T cells from blood. The receptors here all came from a young woman in good health.

The chain recombines TRBV7-2 with TRBJ2-1; no clear D gene. The germline V gene encodes CDR1 SGHTA and CDR2 FQGNSA. The V gene lost 1 base and the J gene lost 5 bases, with 12 bases spanning the gap. This CDR3 spans 15 amino acids. CDR3 protein: CASSLVSGINNEQFF. CDR3 DNA sequence: TGTGCCAGCAGCTTAGTTTCTGGAATTAACAATGAGCAGTTCTTC.

This clone was observed a few times. V gene TRBV7-2 combines with J gene TRBJ2-4; 7 nucleotides line up with TRBD2. Unmatched junction bases numbered 3, after V lost 0 bases and J lost 7 bases. Germline V gene data show CDR1 as SGHTA and CDR2 as FQGNSA. CDR3 length: 14 residues. CDR3 in amino acids: CASSLAPGGNIQYF. For the CDR3, the DNA is TGTGCCAGCAGCTTAGCCCCCGGGGGGAACATTCAGTACTTC.

This sequence joins TRBV29-1 and TRBJ2-3, with 12 bases aligning to TRBD2. CDR3 length: 15 amino acids. Germline V lookup: CDR1 SQVTM, CDR2 ANQGSEA. V trimming: 4 bases; J trimming: 4 bases; junction bases outside the gene matches: 6. CDR3 DNA: TGCAGCGTTGGGGCCGGGACTAGCGGGCCAGATACGCAGTATTTT. Its translation: CSVGAGTSGPDTQYF.

This chain joins TRBV7-9 and TRBJ2-1; TRBD1 aligns across 9 bases. With V trimmed by 3 bases and J by 3 bases, 3 bases remained unmatched. The V gene's germline CDR1 is SEHNR and CDR2 FQNEAQ (reference sequence). The CDR3 totals 15 residues. The CDR3 is CASSFDRGFYNEQFF. For the CDR3, the DNA is TGTGCCAGCAGCTTCGACAGGGGGTTCTACAATGAGCAGTTCTTC. Looking up the rest from reference TRBV7-9 and TRBJ2-1 gives the full variable domain: DTGVSQNPRHKITKRGQNVTFRCDPISEHNRLYWYRQTLGQGPEFLTYFQNEAQLEKSRLLSDRFSAERPKGSFSTLEIQRTEQGDSAMYLCASSFDRGFYNEQFFGPGTRLTVL.

This clone was observed a handful of times. The V call is TRBV5-1, the J call TRBJ1-3, with 8 positions matching TRBD1. Germline values: CDR1 SGHRS, CDR2 YFSETQ. Trimming took 4 bases from V and 0 from J; bases not matched to a gene: 6. The CDR3 extends over 16 amino acids. The CDR3 DNA is TGCGCCAGCAGCGACGGAGGGACAGGCTCTGGAAACACCATATATTTT. Protein product: CASSDGGTGSGNTIYF. Full variable domain (missing parts from reference TRBV5-1 and TRBJ1-3): KAGVTQTPRYLIKTRGQQVTLSCSPISGHRSVSWYQQTPGQGLQFLFEYFSETQRNKGNFPGRFSGRQFSNSRSEMNVSTLELGDSALYLCASSDGGTGSGNTIYFGEGSWLTVV.

The table lists this clone with a few counts. This rearrangement joins TRBV4-3 to TRBJ2-5; 7 bases fit TRBD1. The end of the DNA aligns better with TRBJ2-7, so the J call may be wrong. Germline V gene data show CDR1 as LGHNA and CDR2 as YSLEER. CDR3 size: 14 residues. The CDR3 bases are TGCGCCAGCAGCCAAAGTGACAGGGCCCGCGAGCAGTACTTC. It is translated as CASSQSDRAREQYF.

The genes are TRBV5-8 and TRBJ2-7; a weak D match, TRBD1 (6 bases). Germline V CDR1 and CDR2: SGHTS, YDEGEE. V lost 0 bases and J 7 bases, leaving 20 bases between the germline ends. The CDR3 is 16 amino acids. The CDR3 DNA reads as TGTGCCAGCAGCTTGGAGGGACATCCCAACTCGGAAGAGCAGTACTTC. Its translation: CASSLEGHPNSEEQYF.

There are a few counts of this clone. The V call is TRBV7-2, the J call TRBJ2-5, with 8 bases aligning to TRBD2. The V segment lost 5 bases and the J segment 1 base; nucleotides outside the gene matches: 6. Germline V gene lookup returns CDR1 SGHTA and CDR2 FQGNSA. The CDR3 extends over 15 amino acids. CDR3 sequence reads: CASSPRAGGQETQYF. The CDR3 DNA is TGTGCCAGCAGCCCAAGGGCGGGAGGCCAAGAGACCCAGTACTTC.

The sample holds a few counts of this clone. The chain uses TRBV7-9 and TRBJ2-1; D gene ambiguous. Trimming removed 1 base from V and 8 bases from J, with 12 bases in between. CDR3 size: 14 residues. CDR1 and CDR2 (germline): SEHNR, FQNEAQ (reference sequence). The CDR3 spells CASSLDVLGHEQFF. CDR3 DNA sequence: TGTGCCAGCAGCTTAGACGTCCTTGGGCATGAGCAGTTCTTC. Looking up the rest from reference TRBV7-9 and TRBJ2-1 gives the full variable domain: DTGVSQNPRHKITKRGQNVTFRCDPISEHNRLYWYRQTLGQGPEFLTYFQNEAQLEKSRLLSDRFSAERPKGSFSTLEIQRTEQGDSAMYLCASSLDVLGHEQFFGPGTRLTVL.

This clone was seen a few times. V usage is TRBV4-2 and J usage is TRBJ1-2; D is possibly TRBD1 (5 bases). There are 15 residues in the CDR3. V lost 4 bases to trimming and J lost 2 bases, with 14 bases between them. Germline V gene sequence: CDR1 LGHNA, CDR2 YNFKEQ. Written as DNA, the CDR3 is TGTGCCAGCAGCCCAGCTGCGGACAAAAACTATGGCTACACCTTC. Protein product: CASSPAADKNYGYTF.

The J gene is TRBJ2-4, the V gene TRBV11-1; 7 positions match TRBD1. The germline V gene has CDR1 SGHAT and CDR2 FQDESV (reference sequence). The length of the CDR3 is 14 residues. With V trimmed by 3 bases and J by 6 bases, 5 bases remained unmatched. CDR3 residues: CASSLGTARNIQYF. The CDR3 region has the DNA TGTGCCAGCAGCTTGGGGACAGCTCGAAACATTCAGTACTTC.

The genes are TRBV6-1 and TRBJ2-3; D is perhaps TRBD2 (5 bases). Trimming pared 5 bases from V and 6 bases from J, leaving 18 bases between. Looked up from germline, CDR1 is MNHNS and CDR2 is SASEGT. CDR3 size: 15 residues. The DNA of the CDR3 is TGTGCCAGCAGTATCAAACGGGGTTCGACGGATACGCAGTATTTT. Its protein product is CASSIKRGSTDTQYF.

This chain links TRBV11-1 with TRBJ2-7, with no clear D. The germline V and J ends were trimmed by 5 bases and 0 bases, with 11 bases remaining between them. From germline, CDR1 is SGHAT and CDR2 FQDESV (reference sequence). The CDR3 contains 14 residues. The CDR3 DNA reads TGTGCCAGCAGCCATACACTGAGCTCCTACGAGCAGTACTTC. As protein: CASSHTLSSYEQYF. Filled out from reference TRBV11-1 and TRBJ2-7, the complete variable domain reads EAEVAQSPRYKITEKSQAVAFWCDPISGHATLYWYRQILGQGPELLVQFQDESVVDDSQLPKDRFSAERLKGVDSTLKIQPAELGDSAMYLCASSHTLSSYEQYFGPGTRLTVT.

The chain links TRBV7-2 to TRBJ2-1; no clear D gene. The CDR3 length is 16 residues. The germline V gene encodes CDR1 SGHTA and CDR2 FQGNSA. V lost 3 bases, J lost 4 bases, and 16 bases lay in between. The CDR3 sequence is CASSFPPTTAYNEQFF. Here the CDR3 DNA reads TGTGCCAGCAGCTTTCCCCCCACTACAGCTTACAATGAGCAGTTCTTC.

The gene calls are TRBV7-2 and TRBJ2-5; the D gene is possibly TRBD1 (5 bases). Germline V gives CDR1 SGHTA, CDR2 FQGNSA. V dropped 0 bases and J dropped 8 bases, with 10 bases sitting between them. CDR3 length: 13 residues. The CDR3, as DNA: TGTGCCAGCAGCTTAGCGAACGGACAAACCCAGTACTTC. Amino acids: CASSLANGQTQYF.

The chain recombines TRBV10-3 with TRBJ2-7, with no clear D. Germline CDR1 ENHRY, CDR2 SYGVKD. Trimming removed 1 base at V and 0 bases at J, with 13 bases between. This CDR3 has 16 residues. The CDR3 sequence: CAISEWNTRLSYEQYF. CDR3 in DNA: TGTGCCATCAGTGAGTGGAACACCCGCCTCTCCTACGAGCAGTACTTC.

This clone was counted a few times. The chain is built from TRBV14 and TRBJ2-6; no clear D gene. V lost 1 base, J lost 3 bases, and 1 base lay in between. CDR3 length: 13 residues. CDR1 and CDR2 (germline): SGHDN, FVKESK. CDR3 bases: TGTGCCAGCAGCCAAGGTGGGGCCAACGTCCTGACTTTC. Residues: CASSQGGANVLTF.

This clone has more than one count but fewer than ten. The same CDR3 also results from other DNA sequences found in this sample. The V gene is TRBV14, the J gene TRBJ2-5; 10 nucleotides agree with TRBD2. From germline, CDR1 is SGHDN and CDR2 FVKESK. CDR3 length: 15 amino acids. Losses at the gene ends were 0 bases for V and 10 bases for J; bases not matched to a gene: 8. The CDR3 nucleotides are TGTGCCAGCAGCCAAGAATCTAGCGGGAGCACGGGCCAGTACTTC. Its translation: CASSQESSGSTGQYF. The full variable domain, with the rest looked up from reference TRBV14 and TRBJ2-5, is EAGVTQFPSHSVIEKGQTVTLRCDPISGHDNLYWYRRVMGKEIKFLLHFVKESKQDESGMPNNRFLAERTGGTYSTLKVQPAELEDSGVYFCASSQESSGSTGQYFGPGTRLLVL.

This clone has more than one count but fewer than ten. The J gene is TRBJ2-5, the V gene TRBV29-1; D unresolved. Germline CDR1 is SQVTM and CDR2 is ANQGSEA. Trimming removed 4 bases from V and 4 bases from J, with 13 bases in between. This CDR3 is built from 13 residues. CDR3 sequence reads: CSVGLEPGETQYF. The CDR3, as DNA: TGCAGCGTTGGTTTAGAACCGGGAGAGACCCAGTACTTC.

There are a few counts of this clone. This sequence joins TRBV7-2 and TRBJ2-2; D might be TRBD1 (6 bases). The germline V gene has CDR1 SGHTA and CDR2 FQGNSA. This CDR3 comprises 13 residues. Trimming took off 5 bases at V and 7 bases at J, with 11 bases between the two ends. CDR3 DNA sequence: TGTGCCAGCAGCCGGCCAGGGGTCGGGGAGCTGTTTTTT. Translation: CASSRPGVGELFF.

The CDR3: CASSDPSAGSYEQYF. In DNA, the CDR3 is TGTGCCAGCAGTGACCCCTCAGCGGGCTCCTACGAGCAGTACTTC. The chain couples TRBV25-1 to TRBJ2-7; TRBD2 is a possible D gene (6 bases). CDR1 is MGHDK, CDR2 SYGVNS, per germline. This CDR3 region has 15 residues. Trimming took off 3 bases at V and 0 bases at J, with 12 bases between the two ends.

The J gene is TRBJ2-5, the V gene TRBV27, with a weak D call TRBD2 (6 bases). This CDR3 has 17 amino acids. Looked up from germline, CDR1 is MNHEY and CDR2 is SMNVEV (reference sequence). The V end was cut by 4 bases, the J end by 1 base, with 19 bases between. The DNA of the CDR3 is TGTGCCAGCAGTTACCTTTACGGGGTGCGGGGCCAAGAGACCCAGTACTTC. Translated, it gives CASSYLYGVRGQETQYF.

This clone was counted only a few times. The chain uses TRBV19 and TRBJ2-5; weak D call: TRBD1 (6 bases). There are 13 residues in the CDR3. Germline V gene data show CDR1 as LNHDA and CDR2 as SQIVND (reference sequence). V lost 6 bases, J lost 2 bases, and 10 bases lay in between. CDR3 sequence reads: CASSQGRQETQYF. CDR3 coding DNA: TGTGCCAGTAGCCAGGGGCGGCAAGAGACCCAGTACTTC.

The J gene is TRBJ1-1, the V gene TRBV15; D unresolved. The V gene lost 2 bases and the J gene lost 6 bases, with 13 bases spanning the gap. The germline CDR1 and CDR2 sequences are LNHNV and YYDKDF (reference sequence). The CDR3 is made up of 14 amino acids. The CDR3, as DNA: TGTGCCACCAGCAGATCTCCGGGGAGAGCTGAAGCTTTCTTT. This gives the protein CATSRSPGRAEAFF.

This rearrangement joins TRBV7-9 to TRBJ2-3; maybe TRBD1 (5 bases). V was cut by 4 bases and J by 4 bases, with 9 bases left in between. Germline V gene sequence: CDR1 SEHNR, CDR2 FQNEAQ (reference sequence). The CDR3 runs to 13 residues. CDR3 protein: CASSSQGADTQYF. The CDR3 coding sequence is TGTGCCAGCAGCTCCCAGGGTGCAGATACGCAGTATTTT.

The chain recombines TRBV19 with TRBJ1-2; 9 bases are shared with TRBD1. This CDR3 contains 16 residues. Germline assignment: CDR1 LNHDA and CDR2 SQIVND (reference sequence). V was clipped by 10 bases and J by 6 bases; unmatched bases: 18. The CDR3 region is CAIPGLGTGRNDGYTF. CDR3 in DNA: TGTGCCATCCCAGGACTCGGGACAGGGAGGAACGATGGCTACACCTTC.

This clone was observed a few times. J is TRBJ1-1 and V is TRBV10-3; D remains ambiguous. Trimming left V 7 bases short and J 4 bases short, with 19 bases between. Germline V lookup: CDR1 ENHRY, CDR2 SYGVKD. CDR3 length: 15 residues. CDR3 in amino acids: CAIMGSTGGGTEAFF. DNA for the CDR3: TGTGCCATCATGGGGTCGACCGGCGGCGGCACTGAAGCTTTCTTT.

The chain has TRBV7-9 and TRBJ2-5; weak D call: TRBD2 (6 bases). The CDR3 has 14 residues. Trimming took off 2 bases at V and 3 bases at J, with 10 bases between the two ends. Per the germline V gene, CDR1 is SEHNR and CDR2 is FQNEAQ (reference sequence). The CDR3 reads CASSLIAEKETQYF. In DNA, the CDR3 is TGTGCCAGCAGCTTAATAGCGGAAAAAGAGACCCAGTACTTC.

This sequence joins TRBV7-9 and TRBJ2-2; a possible D gene is TRBD2 (6 bases). V lost 7 bases and J lost 0, with 15 bases in between. The CDR3 sequence is 16 residues long. Germline assignment: CDR1 SEHNR and CDR2 FQNEAQ (reference sequence). The CDR3 protein is CASNNTSLTNTGELFF. The CDR3 DNA sequence: TGTGCCAGCAACAACACTAGCTTGACGAACACCGGGGAGCTGTTTTTT.